This T cell receptor beta chain was retrieved from a study of spatial heterogeneity in lung cancer. For the study at large: Detected beta-chain sequences consistently exceeded alpha-chain sequences.

TCRdb used MiXCR to reprocess the 5' RACE reads, holding one entry per CDR3 protein. The data show around 45,000 distinct CDR3 sequences, around 15% seen once. Whole-study findings and limits: Whereas they appeared in blood less at follow-up, ubiquitous expanded tumor TCRs appeared there more at resection.

Time point meaning: sample taken at primary tumor resection. Patients with untreated early-stage non-small cell lung cancer, numbering 55 to 75, were the donors. No cell sorting; template was whole RNA from tumor, lung tissue or PBMC. The CDR3 covers 14 residues. V lost 6 bases and J lost 7; bases outside the gene matches: 10. Germline-derived CDR1 and CDR2 are SQVTM and ANQGSEA. This clonotype has only a few counts. Its antigen is undetermined. The TCR was taken from a male donor with early-stage non-small cell lung cancer. Sequenced here: PBMCs, sampled at surgery. This chain connects TRBV29-1 to TRBJ2-7, with TRBD1 identical over 12 bases. In DNA form, the CDR3 reads TGCAGCGTGGCTCCGGGACAGGGGGCGTTGGAGCAGTACTTC. Its translation is CSVAPGQGALEQYF.